One and the same sample provided the 5 T cell receptor beta chains below, sequenced in a study of cytomegalovirus exposure and HLA in healthy donors. The PCR ran on 60 Vbeta and 13 Jbeta primers. Data came from immunoSEQ multiplex PCR; TCRdb stores just in-frame clones and leaves some out. The sample yields some 110,000 clones, about 79% seen once. The sample taken for sequencing was PBMCs. The receptors were sampled from a man between 45 and 60 years old in good health and CMV-seronegative.

This chain joins TRBV6-6 and TRBJ1-2; 7 bases align to TRBD1. This CDR3 has 13 amino acids. Germline V CDR1 and CDR2: MNHNY, SVGAGI (reference sequence). J gave up 7 bases and V 6 bases, and 8 bases lay outside the gene matches. The CDR3 region has the DNA TGTGCCAGCAGAGAAGGGACAGACCCTGGCTACACCTTC. Translated, it gives CASREGTDPGYTF.

This clone was seen a single time. The chain uses TRBV10-3 and TRBJ2-1; TRBD1 matches 10 bases. This CDR3 spans 12 amino acids. Germline lookup yields CDR1 ENHRY and CDR2 SYGVKD. V lost 6 bases, J lost 10 bases, and 3 bases stayed unmatched. The CDR3 region is CAIRDRGPEQFF. Here the CDR3 DNA reads TGTGCCATCAGAGACAGGGGGCCCGAGCAGTTCTTC.

Here the CDR3 reads CASSLLAGDTGELFF. The CDR3 nucleotides read TGTGCCAGCAGTTTATTGGCAGGGGACACCGGGGAGCTGTTTTTT. The chain combines TRBV28 with TRBJ2-2; D might be TRBD1 (6 bases). V lost 1 base, J lost 3 bases, and 9 bases lay in between. The CDR3 consists of 15 residues. In germline, CDR1 is MDHEN, CDR2 SYDVKM. The variable domain in full, with the rest retrieved from reference TRBV28 and TRBJ2-2, is DVKVTQSSRYLVKRTGEKVFLECVQDMDHENMFWYRQDPGLGLRLIYFSYDVKMKEKGDIPEGYSVSREKKERFSLILESASTNQTSMYLCASSLLAGDTGELFFGEGSRLTVL.

V gene TRBV2 combines with J gene TRBJ2-7; TRBD2 aligns across 7 bases. V lost 7 bases, J lost 7 bases, and 13 bases stayed unmatched. Germline V gene sequence: CDR1 SNHLY, CDR2 FYNNEI. CDR3 length: 14 amino acids. The CDR3 here is CASKPPGGLEEQYF. The CDR3 region has the DNA TGTGCCAGCAAGCCCCCGGGGGGATTAGAGGAGCAGTACTTC.

J is TRBJ1-1 and V is TRBV29-1; D is unclear. V was trimmed by 4 bases and J by 1 base, leaving 7 bases between them. The CDR3 has 12 amino acids. CDR1 is SQVTM and CDR2 is ANQGSEA in the germline V gene. CDR3 amino acids: CSVGQANTEAFF. The CDR3 DNA reads TGCAGCGTTGGGCAGGCGAACACTGAAGCTTTCTTT.